One T cell receptor (beta chain) is described in this entry. Its recognized antigen is unknown. Within one base of it there is no much larger clone, and no base qualities were kept. At the junction V is shortened by 2 bases and J by 3 bases; bases outside the gene matches: 2. The CDR3 goes from the cysteine to the phenylalanine over 15 residues. The sequence is cut down to CDR3 DNA, 45 bases in frame from base 1. The germline V gene yields MNHEY for CDR1 and SVGEGT for CDR2. The data originate from a study of Graves' ophthalmopathy and Graves' hyperthyroidism (dated by TCRdb to between 2017 and 2018). Regarding the research as a whole: Peripheral blood was collected at initial diagnosis, before any treatment. The study used TCR beta repertoire signatures to distinguish Graves' ophthalmopathy from Graves' hyperthyroidism and to predict progression to ophthalmopathy. In total, some 130 blood samples were TCR-sequenced: 43 ophthalmopathy, under 85 hyperthyroidism and approximately 17 hyperthyroidism-to-ophthalmopathy patients. To explore V-J signatures distinguishing ophthalmopathy from hyperthyroidism, a discovery set of 100 patients (around 42 ophthalmopathy, some 57 stable hyperthyroidism) was enrolled. An independent validation cohort comprised around 20 hyperthyroidism patients and 17 patients who later progressed from hyperthyroidism to ophthalmopathy. T-cell repertoires of thyroid tissue and blood were compared in 5 or 6 hyperthyroidism patients. Following sampling, methimazole starting at 30 mg daily was administered to hyperthyroidism patients, and high-dose intravenous methylprednisolone was administered to ophthalmopathy patients. The roughly 91 discovery patients were randomly divided into training and test sets at a 7:3 ratio.

Ophthalmopathy patients were characterized by moderately to severely active disease, a Clinical Activity Score of at least 3, a NOSPECS grade of at least 4, and a disease duration under 3 months. Anyone with other autoimmune diseases, uncontrolled infections, pregnancy or lactation was excluded from the study. Diagnosis was based on clinical symptoms, serum thyroxine, TRAb, thyroid ultrasound and orbital computed tomography. Ficoll-Paque density gradient centrifugation was used to isolate PBMCs from under 11 ml of fresh peripheral blood. Total RNA was extracted with Trizol reagent and quality-checked on an Agilent 2100 Bioanalyzer. Points the paper makes about the study in general: In validation, the model predicted ophthalmopathy progression with 70.59% sensitivity and around 72% specificity; roughly eleven predicted patients were CT-confirmed with GO in a median of 6.5 months. The 13-signature model separated ophthalmopathy from stable hyperthyroidism with roughly 88% sensitivity and roughly 84% specificity in cross-validation, and 80%/75% in the test set. Most expanded thyroid clonotypes with frequency above 0.001 were also detected in blood, suggesting blood repertoires may reflect the thyroid immune response. No statistical method was used to set the sample size in advance, and the investigators knew which group each participant was assigned to.

TCR beta CDR3 regions were amplified from RNA transcripts for repertoire sequencing. The first round was an RT-PCR using HTBI primers with the Qiagen OneStep RT-PCR kit, and this first round was followed by a second-round multiplex PCR, then size selection and purification. Libraries were sequenced paired-end with 100 bp reads on an Illumina HiSeq2000. In the authors' own workflow: Reads were processed with SOAPnuke, discarding reads with adapters, uncalled bases, mean Phred below 15, or no exact constant-primer or identifier match. High-quality paired reads were merged with COPE v1.2.5. Clonotypes were defined as unique nucleotide sequences and were aligned to IMGT TRB V, D and J references using MiTCR v1.1. The analysis was limited to V-J combinations with a frequency above 0.0001, which together covered 99.2% of repertoires. For each V-J combination, a TCR clonal expansion and chaos score was defined as F50 clonal expansion divided by the chaos observed in the TCRdist matrix. Welch's t-statistics and random forest were used to narrow the features down to over ten V-J combinations, which were then fed into a naive Bayes classifier. Thyroid-blood repertoire similarity was quantified with the Morisita-Horn index. TCRdb's own reprocessing of the public reads used fastp at Q25 and MiXCR and kept productive beta chains. Under each unique CDR3 protein, matching rows form one entry showing the most common genes and DNA. None of the V and J calls come from the authors' own analysis; TCRdb made them. The sample data list about 160,000 distinct CDR3 sequences, and roughly two fifths of these were observed just once. The ten largest make up less than 9.5% of the sample.

This TCR was recovered from a man aged 25 to 40 with Graves' ophthalmopathy. Donor details come from another sample of the same person, matched by shared clones. The sequence links TRBV6-2 or TRBV6-3 to TRBJ2-2, with 8 bases aligning to TRBD2. The sequenced sample consisted of peripheral blood. CDR3 protein: CASSYGSGDTGELFF. The nucleotide sequence reads TGTGCCAGCAGTTACGGTAGCGGGGACACCGGGGAGCTGTTTTTT.